What follows are 24 T cell receptor beta chains derived from one specimen sequenced in a study of cytomegalovirus exposure and HLA in healthy donors. PCR amplification relied on 60 Vbeta primers (plus 13 Jbeta primers). Data came from immunoSEQ multiplex PCR; TCRdb stores just in-frame clones and leaves some out. The sample has 110,000 to 150,000 clones, 65% to 80% seen once; the top ten hold around 3.7%. Sequences were obtained from PBMCs. These receptors all stem from a male donor in good health and CMV-seronegative.

CDR3 protein: CASSLSEEQYNEQFF. The CDR3 nucleotides are TGTGCCAGCAGTTTGTCGGAGGAGCAATACAATGAGCAGTTCTTC. The V gene is TRBV6-5, the J gene TRBJ2-1, with D perhaps matching TRBD2 (5 bases). CDR1 is MNHEY and CDR2 is SVGAGI in the germline V gene. This CDR3 comprises 15 residues. V lost 4 bases, J lost 4 bases, and 14 bases lay in between.

The chain combines TRBV30 with TRBJ1-2, with D perhaps matching TRBD1 (5 bases). The CDR3 extends over 14 amino acids. V lost 2 bases and J 1 base, leaving 11 bases between the germline ends. Germline CDR1 reads GTSNPN; CDR2 reads SVGIG (reference sequence). In DNA form, the CDR3 reads TGTGCCTGGAGTCGGGGGAGCTTTAACTATGGCTACACCTTC. Translation: CAWSRGSFNYGYTF.

DNA for the CDR3: TGTGCCAGCAGTTACATGGGAGGTGGCACAGATACGCAGTATTTT. The encoded protein is CASSYMGGGTDTQYF. J is TRBJ2-3 and V is TRBV6-5, with a weak D call TRBD2 (6 bases). Germline values: CDR1 MNHEY, CDR2 SVGAGI. The V end lost 2 bases, the J end lost 1 base, and 10 bases lay between the germline ends. This CDR3 is 15 amino acids long.

This chain connects TRBV19 to TRBJ2-1; TRBD2 is a possible D gene (6 bases). Germline CDR1 and CDR2: LNHDA and SQIVND (reference sequence). V lost 3 bases, J lost 8 bases, and 17 bases lay in between. The CDR3 is 15 amino acids. CDR3 coding DNA: TGTGCCAGTAGTATCCGACTAGAATCTCACCATGAGCAGTTCTTC. This translates into CASSIRLESHHEQFF. The whole variable domain, remainder taken from reference TRBV19 and TRBJ2-1, is DGGITQSPKYLFRKEGQNVTLSCEQNLNHDAMYWYRQDPGQGLRLIYYSQIVNDFQKGDIAEGYSVSREKKESFPLTVTSAQKNPTAFYLCASSIRLESHHEQFFGPGTRLTVL.

This chain joins TRBV10-3 and TRBJ2-5; TRBD2 matches 8 bases. The J call may be incorrect, as the DNA end agrees better with TRBJ2-7. This CDR3 is 16 amino acids long. Germline V CDR1 and CDR2: ENHRY, SYGVKD. CDR3 loop: CAISESWREESHEQYF. CDR3 in DNA: TGTGCCATCAGTGAGTCGTGGCGGGAGGAGTCCCACGAGCAGTACTTC.

The chain is built from TRBV7-2 and TRBJ2-1; 7 bases are shared with TRBD2. J gave up 4 bases and V 5 bases, and 14 bases lay outside the gene matches. Germline V gene data show CDR1 as SGHTA and CDR2 as FQGNSA. The length of the CDR3 is 17 residues. CDR3: CASSPATSSGGYNEQFF. The CDR3 bases are TGTGCCAGCAGCCCCGCGACGTCTAGCGGAGGTTACAATGAGCAGTTCTTC.

This sequence joins TRBV27 and TRBJ1-6, with D possibly matching TRBD1 (5 bases). The CDR3 spans 15 residues. Germline loops: CDR1 MNHEY, CDR2 SMNVEV (reference sequence). Trimming shortened V by 2 bases and J by 5 bases, and 10 bases separated the two germline ends. CDR3 bases: TGTGCCAGCAGTTTACAGGGATTTGATAATTCACCCCTCCACTTT. This codes for CASSLQGFDNSPLHF.

The rearrangement links TRBV30 to TRBJ2-5; 7 bases align to TRBD1. The J call is in doubt because the DNA end fits TRBJ2-7 better. The CDR3 is 14 residues long. CDR1 is GTSNPN, CDR2 SVGIG, per germline (reference sequence). The DNA for the CDR3 is TGTGCCTGGAGACCCCGGGACAGATACTACGAGCAGTACTTC. This codes for CAWRPRDRYYEQYF.

This sequence joins TRBV7-2 and TRBJ2-7; TRBD2 aligns across 10 bases. This CDR3 comprises 15 residues. The germline CDR1 and CDR2 sequences are SGHTA and FQGNSA. The V and J ends lost 5 bases and 3 bases, in that order; junction bases with no gene match: 7. The CDR3 sequence is CASSPLAGGFYEQYF. In nucleotides, the CDR3 is TGTGCCAGCAGCCCATTAGCGGGAGGTTTCTACGAGCAGTACTTC.

This chain uses TRBV9 with TRBJ2-1; TRBD2 agrees at 14 bases. The junction had 0 bases not matched to a gene; V was cut back by 2 bases and J by 5 bases. Germline CDR1 SGDLS, CDR2 YYNGEE. The CDR3 is 15 residues long. Here the CDR3 reads CASSVGLAGDNEQFF. CDR3 DNA sequence: TGTGCCAGCAGCGTGGGACTAGCGGGGGACAATGAGCAGTTCTTC.

V usage is TRBV11-2 and J usage is TRBJ1-6; perhaps TRBD1 as D (6 bases). The CDR3 covers 15 residues. The germline V gene has CDR1 SGHAT and CDR2 FQNNGV. V was pared by 5 bases and J by 4 bases, with 12 bases between. In DNA form, the CDR3 reads TGTGCCAGCAGCCTCGACAGGCGATATAATTCACCCCTCCACTTT. It encodes CASSLDRRYNSPLHF.

The chain couples TRBV6-5 to TRBJ1-1; TRBD1 might be the D (5 bases). The CDR3 sequence is 15 residues long. Germline-derived CDR1 and CDR2 are MNHEY and SVGAGI. Deletions cut 4 bases from V and 3 bases from J, with 15 bases between. The CDR3 here is CASSSSDRRYTEAFF. DNA for the CDR3: TGTGCCAGCAGTTCTAGCGACAGACGGTACACTGAAGCTTTCTTT.

V is TRBV18 and J is TRBJ2-6; 8 bases are a match to TRBD1. The V gene's germline CDR1 is KGHSH and CDR2 LQKENI. J lost 0 bases, V lost 4 bases, and 8 bases had no gene match. The CDR3 has 18 amino acids. The CDR3 spells CASSLGTGRSSGANVLTF. CDR3 in DNA: TGTGCCAGCTCACTAGGGACAGGAAGAAGCTCTGGGGCCAACGTCCTGACTTTC.

The J gene is TRBJ2-2, the V gene TRBV5-4; D gene unclear. CDR3 size: 14 residues. V shed 5 bases and J shed 5 bases, with 13 bases lying between them. The V gene's germline CDR1 is SGHNT and CDR2 YYREEE (reference sequence). The DNA for the CDR3 is TGTGCCAGCAGTCTCCTTGAGGAGACCGGGGAGCTGTTTTTT. It is translated as CASSLLEETGELFF.

This chain links TRBV28 with TRBJ2-7, with 7 bases that match TRBD1. Germline V gene lookup returns CDR1 MDHEN and CDR2 SYDVKM. The CDR3 runs to 16 residues. The J segment lost 3 bases and the V segment lost 6 bases, leaving 14 bases of the junction unmatched. The CDR3, as DNA: TGTGCCAGCAGGAAGGGGGCTCCACCGGCTATCTACGAGCAGTACTTC. It is translated as CASRKGAPPAIYEQYF. Looking up the rest from reference TRBV28 and TRBJ2-7 gives the full variable domain: DVKVTQSSRYLVKRTGEKVFLECVQDMDHENMFWYRQDPGLGLRLIYFSYDVKMKEKGDIPEGYSVSREKKERFSLILESASTNQTSMYLCASRKGAPPAIYEQYFGPGTRLTVT.

This rearrangement joins TRBV7-2 to TRBJ1-2, with 9 bases identical to TRBD1. J was trimmed by 7 bases and V by 7 bases; bases with no gene match: 7. CDR3 length: 13 residues. Per germline, CDR1 SGHTA and CDR2 FQGNSA. This CDR3 is CASIYRGRGGYTF. The DNA of the CDR3 is TGTGCCAGCATCTACAGGGGGCGAGGTGGCTACACCTTC.

The chain is built from TRBV29-1 and TRBJ1-1; unclear D gene. The germline V gene has CDR1 SQVTM and CDR2 ANQGSEA. This CDR3 is 12 amino acids long. Trimming left V 4 bases short and J 6 bases short, with 12 bases between. CDR3 protein: CSVGWRSAEAFF. The DNA of the CDR3 is TGCAGCGTTGGTTGGAGGTCGGCTGAAGCTTTCTTT.

This chain links TRBV5-6 with TRBJ2-2; possibly TRBD1 for D (5 bases). This CDR3 is built from 16 residues. With 1 base removed from V and 4 bases from J, the gap between germline ends came to 14 bases. Germline V gene sequence: CDR1 SGHDT, CDR2 YYEEEE. The CDR3 DNA sequence: TGTGCCAGCAGCTTGAGTCATCAGGGTGGCACCGGGGAGCTGTTTTTT. Translated, it gives CASSLSHQGGTGELFF. Drawing the rest from reference TRBV5-6 and TRBJ2-2, the complete variable domain is DAGVTQSPTHLIKTRGQQVTLRCSPKSGHDTVSWYQQALGQGPQFIFQYYEEEERQRGNFPDRFSGHQFPNYSSELNVNALLLGDSALYLCASSLSHQGGTGELFFGEGSRLTVL.

The V and J genes are TRBV7-6 and TRBJ2-1; 11 nucleotides agree with TRBD2. The junction had 9 bases not matched to a gene; V was cut back by 1 base and J by 7 bases. Looked up from germline, CDR1 is SGHVS and CDR2 is FNYEAQ. The CDR3 sequence is 17 residues long. CDR3 region: CASSLGGLAVMWNEQFF. The CDR3 nucleotides read TGTGCCAGCAGCTTAGGGGGACTAGCGGTTATGTGGAATGAGCAGTTCTTC. The variable domain in full, completed from reference TRBV7-6 and TRBJ2-1, reads GAGVSQSPRYKVTKRGQDVALRCDPISGHVSLYWYRQALGQGPEFLTYFNYEAQQDKSGLPNDRFSAERPEGSISTLTIQRTEQRDSAMYRCASSLGGLAVMWNEQFFGPGTRLTVL.

This clone appeared a single time. This chain connects TRBV6-5 to TRBJ1-1, with D tentatively TRBD1 (6 bases). V gave up 5 bases and J gave up 6 bases, with 13 bases separating them. The germline V gene encodes CDR1 MNHEY and CDR2 SVGAGI. There are 13 residues in the CDR3. The CDR3 spells CASSLWTEAEAFF. CDR3 coding DNA: TGTGCCAGCAGTCTATGGACAGAGGCTGAAGCTTTCTTT.

The V gene is TRBV5-1, the J gene TRBJ2-3, with 7 bases lining up with TRBD1. CDR1 SGHRS and CDR2 YFSETQ come from the germline V gene. V lost 4 bases, J lost 2 bases, and 10 bases stayed unmatched. The length of the CDR3 is 16 residues. The DNA of the CDR3 is TGCGCCAGCAGCCCGGACCCGGGACAGCTCACAGATACGCAGTATTTT. Translation: CASSPDPGQLTDTQYF.

In the case of this clone: The junction departs from germline at one end; a sequencing error may be responsible. The chain uses TRBV7-7 and TRBJ2-5; the match to TRBD1 covers 10 bases. This CDR3 spans 14 amino acids. CDR1 is SSHAT, CDR2 FNYEAQ, per germline (reference sequence). This CDR3 reads CASSLDRGPETQYF. The CDR3 DNA follows: TGTGCTAGCAGCTTAGACAGGGGGCCAGAGACCCAGTACTTC.

The chain joins TRBV27 to TRBJ1-2; D may be TRBD1 (6 bases). The germline V gene encodes CDR1 MNHEY and CDR2 SMNVEV (reference sequence). The CDR3 runs to 14 residues. The V and J ends lost 6 bases and 7 bases respectively, with 18 bases between them. This CDR3 is CASSSPQGSSGYTF. The DNA of the CDR3 is TGTGCCAGCAGCTCGCCACAGGGATCCTCTGGCTACACCTTC.

The chain couples TRBV7-8 to TRBJ2-7; TRBD2 might be the D (6 bases). V shed 5 bases and J shed 2 bases, with 13 bases lying between them. Germline V gene data show CDR1 as SGHVS and CDR2 as FQNEAQ. The CDR3 is made up of 14 amino acids. Written as DNA, the CDR3 is TGTGCCAGCAGCCCCCCCGGAGGGGCCTACGAGCAGTACTTC. Its translation is CASSPPGGAYEQYF.